Listed here is a single T cell receptor (beta chain). The source of the sample is a study of blood T cell repertoires in COVID-19. For the study at large: T cells, B-cell-depleted T cells, or PBMCs supplied cDNA or gDNA.

Sequencing was performed with immunoSEQ multiplex PCR; in TCRdb, only in-frame clones are kept and a portion is missing. The sample holds approximately 60,000 clones, around 84% seen once. This sequence was found in a man aged 50-60 years with active COVID-19. Input material: peripheral blood.

The CDR3 DNA follows: TGTGCCAGCAGTTACGGGACAGGGATAATGAACTATGGCTACACCTTC. Amino acid sequence: CASSYGTGIMNYGYTF. This chain connects TRBV6-5 to TRBJ1-2; 9 nucleotides line up with TRBD1. Trimming removed 2 bases from V and 2 bases from J; junction bases left unmatched: 6. Germline V lookup: CDR1 MNHEY, CDR2 SVGAGI. The CDR3 has 16 residues.